Below are 16 T cell receptor beta chains sequenced from a single sample in a study of shared clonotypes between healthy human individuals. TCRdb's copy holds only in-frame clones and misses some; the assay was immunoSEQ multiplex PCR. The sample carries 2 million or so clones, roughly 95% recorded once. Naive CD8 cells, CD45RO-negative and positively selected for CCR7, excluded terminally differentiated effector memory CD45RA+ cells. Input material: naive CD8+ T cells sorted from blood. Receptors originate from a man between 18 and 29 years old in good health.

This clone has only one observation. V and J are TRBV5-4 and TRBJ2-5; 12 nucleotides match TRBD2. After removal of 5 bases from V and 2 bases from J, the junction contained 7 bases not matched to a gene. From germline, CDR1 is SGHNT and CDR2 YYREEE (reference sequence). The CDR3 runs 16 residues. CDR3 nucleotide sequence: TGTGCCAGCAGTTCTGGACTAGCGGGGCCTCAAGAGACCCAGTACTTC. It yields the protein CASSSGLAGPQETQYF.

This rearrangement joins TRBV5-8 to TRBJ2-2; tentatively, D is TRBD2 (6 bases). The CDR3 covers 14 residues. Germline-derived CDR1 and CDR2 are SGHTS and YDEGEE. V was shortened by 4 bases and J by 6 bases, with 13 bases between the two germline ends. CDR3 DNA: TGTGCCAGCAGCCCGGGGACTTCGCCCGGGGAGCTGTTTTTT. Protein sequence: CASSPGTSPGELFF.

In nucleotides, the CDR3 is TGTGCCAGCAGCCAAGATATGGGGACCGGGACTGAAGCTTTCTTT. Amino acids: CASSQDMGTGTEAFF. The V and J genes are TRBV14 and TRBJ1-1, with D possibly matching TRBD1 (5 bases). Trimming shortened V by 0 bases and J by 5 bases, and 13 bases separated the two germline ends. Per the germline V gene, CDR1 is SGHDN and CDR2 is FVKESK. This CDR3 contains 15 residues.

This clone was observed a single time. This rearrangement joins TRBV29-1 to TRBJ2-1; D ambiguous. The CDR3 has 10 residues. Germline assignment: CDR1 SQVTM and CDR2 ANQGSEA. V was clipped by 7 bases and J by 8 bases, with 9 bases between them. The CDR3 region has the DNA TGCAGCGCTATAGTGGATGAGCAGTTCTTC. Translating it yields CSAIVDEQFF.

This sequence joins TRBV5-8 and TRBJ1-2, with D possibly being TRBD1 (5 bases). Germline CDR1 SGHTS, CDR2 YDEGEE. The CDR3 totals 14 residues. With 0 bases removed from V and 2 bases from J, the gap between germline ends came to 8 bases. CDR3 sequence reads: CASSLAWGNYGYTF. CDR3 DNA sequence: TGTGCCAGCAGCTTGGCCTGGGGGAACTATGGCTACACCTTC.

V and J are TRBV5-8 and TRBJ2-5; maybe TRBD1 (6 bases). This CDR3 has 14 residues. The V end lost 3 bases, the J end lost 5 bases, and 14 bases lay between the germline ends. Germline V gene lookup returns CDR1 SGHTS and CDR2 YDEGEE. Here the CDR3 reads CASSWEQGHETQYF. DNA for the CDR3: TGTGCCAGCAGCTGGGAACAGGGCCACGAGACCCAGTACTTC.

The chain joins TRBV11-2 to TRBJ2-7; D may match TRBD1 or TRBD2 (5 bases each). This CDR3 has 13 residues. Germline V gene data show CDR1 as SGHAT and CDR2 as FQNNGV. Trimming shortened V by 3 bases and J by 4 bases, and 10 bases separated the two germline ends. The CDR3 DNA follows: TGTGCCAGCAGCTTGAGCGGACATTACGAGCAGTACTTC. Translating it yields CASSLSGHYEQYF.

The chain combines TRBV5-4 with TRBJ1-1, with D perhaps matching TRBD1 (6 bases). The CDR3 sequence is 15 residues long. CDR1 is SGHNT, CDR2 YYREEE, per germline (reference sequence). V was pared by 2 bases and J by 4 bases, with 15 bases between. CDR3 coding DNA: TGTGCCAGCAGCTTCTTGGGGGGGGCTGGCACTGAAGCTTTCTTT. Translating gives CASSFLGGAGTEAFF.

This clone came up a few times. The rearrangement uses TRBV9 and TRBJ1-1, with D uncertain. With 1 base removed from V and 4 bases from J, the gap between germline ends came to 8 bases. Germline values: CDR1 SGDLS, CDR2 YYNGEE. The CDR3 extends over 13 amino acids. CDR3 in amino acids: CASSVFIGTEAFF. CDR3 coding DNA: TGTGCCAGCAGCGTATTCATCGGCACTGAAGCTTTCTTT.

This rearrangement joins TRBV2 to TRBJ1-2; D perhaps matches TRBD1 (5 bases). CDR1 is SNHLY and CDR2 is FYNNEI in the germline V gene. The CDR3 loop spans 14 amino acids. V was cut by 11 bases and J by 2 bases, with 18 bases left in between. In DNA, the CDR3 is TGTGCCGACCCAGGGACGGTAGACAACTATGGCTACACCTTC. Translating it yields CADPGTVDNYGYTF. Full variable domain (remainder filled in from reference TRBV2 and TRBJ1-2): EPEVTQTPSHQVTQMGQEVILRCVPISNHLYFYWYRQILGQKVEFLVSFYNNEISEKSEIFDDQFSVERPDGSNFTLKIRSTKLEDSAMYFCADPGTVDNYGYTFGSGTRLTVV.

The chain is built from TRBV13 and TRBJ2-5; 8 bases agree with TRBD2. This CDR3 has 15 amino acids. From germline, CDR1 is PRHDT and CDR2 FYEKMQ (reference sequence). Trimming at V came to 4 bases and at J to 1 base, leaving 5 bases not matched to a gene. The CDR3 bases are TGTGCCAGCAGCTCAACGACTAGCGCCCAAGAGACCCAGTACTTC. As protein: CASSSTTSAQETQYF.

A remark on this clone: Other DNA sequences in this specimen translate into the identical CDR3. CDR3 loop: CASSHRGLGTEAFF. The CDR3 bases are TGTGCCAGCAGTCACAGGGGGCTTGGCACTGAAGCTTTCTTT. The chain carries TRBV6-5 and TRBJ1-1, with TRBD1 matching over 9 bases. Germline V lookup: CDR1 MNHEY, CDR2 SVGAGI. The CDR3 consists of 14 residues. V was pared by 5 bases and J by 4 bases, with 5 bases of the junction left unmatched.

The gene calls are TRBV11-1 and TRBJ2-5, with 8 bases fitting TRBD1. Germline-derived CDR1 and CDR2 are SGHAT and FQDESV (reference sequence). The V segment lost 1 base and the J segment 5 bases; nucleotides outside the gene matches: 6. The CDR3 is 15 residues long. CDR3 DNA: TGTGCCAGCAGCTTAGGTGCAGGGGGCCGGGAGACCCAGTACTTC. This codes for CASSLGAGGRETQYF.

This clone appeared once. The chain links TRBV9 to TRBJ1-1; D uncertain. In germline, CDR1 is SGDLS, CDR2 YYNGEE. CDR3 length: 13 residues. Trimming cost V 0 bases and J 4 bases, with 7 bases left between them. The CDR3 region has the DNA TGTGCCAGCAGCGTAGGGCTAGTCACTGAAGCTTTCTTT. It translates to CASSVGLVTEAFF.

This chain joins TRBV9 and TRBJ1-1; unclear D gene. From germline, CDR1 is SGDLS and CDR2 YYNGEE. The V gene lost 0 bases and the J gene lost 3 bases, with 6 bases spanning the gap. The CDR3 is made up of 13 amino acids. CDR3 DNA: TGTGCCAGCAGCGTAGACAGCCACACTGAAGCTTTCTTT. Its translation is CASSVDSHTEAFF.

The chain is built from TRBV19 and TRBJ1-4; the D is unclear. Germline V CDR1 and CDR2: LNHDA, SQIVND (reference sequence). This CDR3 is 14 amino acids long. Deletions cut 7 bases from V and 4 bases from J, with 13 bases between. CDR3 amino acids: CASTADAYNEKLFF. CDR3 nucleotide sequence: TGTGCCAGTACCGCGGATGCCTATAATGAAAAACTGTTTTTT.